A single T cell receptor (beta chain) is shown here with its context. This sample was taken from a study of cytomegalovirus exposure and HLA in healthy donors. Looked up from germline, CDR1 is LNHNV and CDR2 is YYDKDF (reference sequence). V gave up 0 bases and J gave up 3 bases; unmatched junction bases: 8. This CDR3 has 17 residues. The PCR was carried out with 60 Vbeta primers and 13 Jbeta primers. Profiled with immunoSEQ multiplex PCR; TCRdb holds only in-frame clones, not every one. Among approximately 51,000 clones, around 81% were seen once, and the ten largest hold 2% to 3%. The source of this sequence is a boy aged 10-17 years in good health and CMV-seropositive. Sequencing used PBMCs. This chain joins TRBV15 and TRBJ2-7; 10 nucleotides align to TRBD1. CDR3 sequence: CATSREAPGQGFYEQYF. The CDR3, as DNA: TGTGCCACCAGCAGAGAAGCGCCGGGACAGGGGTTCTACGAGCAGTACTTC.